This T cell receptor (beta chain) came from a study of blood T cell repertoires in COVID-19. The germline V and J ends were trimmed by 1 base and 1 base, with 7 bases remaining between them. Per germline, CDR1 LGHNA and CDR2 YSLEER. CDR3 length: 15 amino acids. Original analysis: Amplification with reference gene primers provided the estimates of nucleated cell counts. The table came from immunoSEQ multiplex PCR; TCRdb's copy has only in-frame clones and leaves some out. The D gene and trimming were derived from the DNA, and the V and J assignments and clone size from that table. The table records tens of thousands of clones, around 91% of them present only once.

The V call is TRBV4-3, the J call TRBJ2-2; D is unclear. Material: peripheral blood. The receptor was derived from a man aged 18 to 29 with COVID-19, enrolled during active disease. The CDR3 DNA follows: TGCGCCAGCAGCCAAGTATCAGGGAACACCGGGGAGCTGTTTTTT. This sequence encodes CASSQVSGNTGELFF.